This TCR beta chain stems from a study of CD8 T cells in Susac syndrome. At the level of the study: When blood was drawn, patients with Susac syndrome were on intravenous immunoglobulin alone, on corticosteroids, or therapy-naive.

An amount of RNA that ranged from about 0.45 to 1 ug was reverse transcribed with random hexamers. TCRdb reanalysed the immunoSEQ multiplex PCR reads using MiXCR and keeps one entry per CDR3 protein. This table has 85,000 to 130,000 distinct CDR3 sequences, less than 95% appearing once. The CDR3 loop spans 16 amino acids. Germline CDR1 reads MNHEY; CDR2 reads SVGEGT. The germline V and J ends were trimmed by 0 bases and 3 bases, with 15 bases remaining between them. TEMRA cells were enriched by FACS, and CD4+ and CD8+ T cells were negatively isolated. Specimen: CD8+ T cells from PBMCs. This receptor was obtained from a human donor with Susac syndrome. The rearrangement uses TRBV6-2 or TRBV6-3 and TRBJ2-7, with D perhaps matching TRBD2 (5 bases). DNA of the CDR3: TGTGCCAGCAGTTACTCGAAGAGGGTCGGGGACTACGAGCAGTACTTC. Its translation is CASSYSKRVGDYEQYF.